Only one count was recorded for the clone carrying this TCR beta chain. There are 14 residues in the CDR3. CDR1 MNHEY and CDR2 SVGAGI come from the germline V gene. Trimming removed 8 bases from V and 6 bases from J, with 17 bases in between. The sample belongs to a study of blood T cell repertoires in COVID-19. Measured with immunoSEQ multiplex PCR; TCRdb has only the in-frame clones, and not every one. Of 100,000 to 150,000 clones in the sample, 70% to 90% were seen once. The sample consisted of peripheral blood. The rearrangement joins TRBV6-5 to TRBJ1-3, with D maybe TRBD1 (5 bases). This TCR derives from a woman in her sixties or seventies with acute or convalescent COVID-19. In DNA form, the CDR3 reads TGTGCCAGCCTCTCTCTGACAGCCACAAACACCATATATTTT. Translation: CASLSLTATNTIYF.